This T cell receptor (beta chain) was profiled in a study of T cell repertoires in cytomegalovirus infection. Study observations and caveats: Across the ex vivo response, the dominant clonotypes were HLA-C-restricted CMV-specific TCR beta clonotypes.

TCRdb recomputed calls from the reads with MiXCR, one row per CDR3 protein. The sample records nearly 700,000 distinct CDR3 sequences, approximately 33% being singletons. Germline V gives CDR1 MGHRA, CDR2 YSYEKL. The CDR3 is 20 residues long. For this clonotype: As yet, its antigen is unknown. One end of the junction does not line up with germline, which may come from a read error.

Specimen: cultured PBMCs, collected from culture after CMV antigen stimulation. The chain couples TRBV4-1 to TRBJ1-6; 7 positions match TRBD1. This sequence was found in a human donor in good health (CMV status not recorded). Some clones in this sample may be carry-over from other donors' samples. The CDR3 DNA reads TGCGCCAGCAGCCAACAACCTTCACAGGGGCTTCGCTCCTATACTTCACCCCTCCACTTT. Amino acids: CASSQQPSQGLRSYTSPLHF.